Shown below are 6 T cell receptor beta chains from a single sample sequenced in a study of T cells in Graves' hyperthyroidism and ophthalmopathy. Amplification yielded TCR beta CDR3 regions, with RNA transcripts as the source. Using the HTBI primer set, a first-round RT-PCR was run on the TCR CDR3. TCRdb reprocessed the multiplex PCR reads with MiXCR, giving one entry per CDR3 protein. This table has about 620,000 distinct CDR3 sequences, 15% to 20% appearing once. The material sequenced was blood. These receptors were collected from a woman between 25 and 40 years old with Graves' hyperthyroidism.

The chain couples TRBV7-9 to TRBJ1-1, with a possible D match to TRBD1 (6 bases). Between the trimmed V and J ends, which lost 4 bases and 1 base, there was a span of 13 bases. CDR3 size: 15 residues. CDR1 is SEHNR, CDR2 FQNEAQ, per germline (reference sequence). The DNA of the CDR3 is TGTGCCAGCAGCTCACAGGACAGTGAGAACACTGAAGCTTTCTTT. It codes for CASSSQDSENTEAFF.

This clonotype was recorded a few times. The V gene is TRBV5-6, the J gene TRBJ2-1, with D maybe TRBD2 (6 bases). This CDR3 region has 12 residues. Trimming took off 3 bases at V and 7 bases at J, with 8 bases between the two ends. In germline, CDR1 is SGHDT, CDR2 YYEEEE. This CDR3 is CASSWGVNEQFF. The CDR3 DNA follows: TGTGCCAGCAGCTGGGGGGTTAATGAGCAGTTCTTC.

Many counts were recorded for this clonotype. This sequence joins TRBV6-1 and TRBJ2-1, with 7 positions matching TRBD1. The CDR3 is made up of 13 amino acids. Germline CDR1 is MNHNS and CDR2 is SASEGT. The ends lost 8 bases at V and 6 bases at J; junction bases unmatched: 7. The chain's CDR3 is CASRTGTINEQFF. In DNA form, the CDR3 reads TGTGCCAGCCGGACAGGAACGATCAATGAGCAGTTCTTC.

This clonotype has a count of ten or more. CDR3 amino acids: CAISDVTGALTSGKYEQYF. CDR3 sequence (DNA): TGTGCCATCAGTGATGTGACAGGGGCCCTGACTAGCGGGAAATACGAGCAGTACTTC. This sequence joins TRBV10-3 and TRBJ2-7, with 11 nucleotides matching TRBD2. The CDR3 is 19 residues long. Per the germline V gene, CDR1 is ENHRY and CDR2 is SYGVKD. The V and J ends lost 3 bases and 4 bases, in that order; junction bases with no gene match: 17.

The sample holds many counts of this clonotype. The chain is built from TRBV20-1 and TRBJ2-1, with 9 bases lining up with TRBD1. The J segment lost 5 bases and the V segment lost 6 bases, leaving 8 bases of the junction unmatched. Germline values: CDR1 DFQATT, CDR2 SNEGSKA (reference sequence). The CDR3 is 14 residues long. The chain's CDR3 is CSAARDRADNEQFF. For the CDR3, the DNA is TGCAGTGCGGCAAGGGACAGGGCAGACAATGAGCAGTTCTTC.

Only a few counts were recorded for this clonotype. The chain links TRBV29-1 to TRBJ1-2; TRBD1 agrees at 8 bases. This CDR3 region has 14 residues. The ends lost 5 bases at V and 3 bases at J; junction bases unmatched: 8. Germline CDR1 SQVTM, CDR2 ANQGSEA. The CDR3 is CSVSGQGDDYGYTF. The CDR3 DNA sequence: TGCAGCGTTTCTGGACAGGGAGACGACTATGGCTACACCTTC. The full variable domain, its missing parts supplied by reference TRBV29-1 and TRBJ1-2, is SAVISQKPSRDICQRGTSLTIQCQVDSQVTMMFWYRQQPGQSLTLIATANQGSEATYESGFVIDKFPISRPNLTFSTLTVSNMSPEDSSIYLCSVSGQGDDYGYTFGSGTRLTVV.